These 13 T cell receptor beta chains were sequenced from one sample in a study of T-cell memory formation after mild COVID-19. One entry per CDR3 protein results from TCRdb running MiXCR on the 5' RACE reads. The table shows 350,000 or so distinct CDR3 sequences, with less than 25% occurring only once. Sequencing used PBMCs or a T cell subset sorted from them (not recorded which). The source is a man aged 18 to 30 who had mild COVID-19 (a few samples of this study predate the infection). Cell type and time point are not known.

The count of this clonotype is one. This chain joins TRBV9 and TRBJ1-1; TRBD1 is a possible D gene (6 bases). The CDR3 covers 16 residues. V was shortened by 7 bases and J by 1 base, with 20 bases between the two germline ends. In germline, CDR1 is SGDLS, CDR2 YYNGEE. CDR3: CASGPRVGGENTEAFF. The CDR3 DNA reads TGTGCCAGCGGGCCCCGTGTGGGGGGCGAGAACACTGAAGCTTTCTTT. The entire variable domain, with the rest obtained from reference TRBV9 and TRBJ1-1, is as follows: DSGVTQTPKHLITATGQRVTLRCSPRSGDLSVYWYQQSLDQGLQFLIQYYNGEERAKGNILERFSAQQFPDLHSELNLSSLELGDSALYFCASGPRVGGENTEAFFGQGTRLTVV.

The V call is TRBV7-9, the J call TRBJ2-5; D perhaps matches TRBD2 (6 bases). The CDR3 runs 16 residues. In germline, CDR1 is SEHNR, CDR2 FQNEAQ (reference sequence). V shed 5 bases and J shed 1 base, with 17 bases lying between them. The CDR3 DNA reads as TGTGCCAGCAGCCCTGGAGGGAGTCGGATCCAAGAGACCCAGTACTTC. Translating it yields CASSPGGSRIQETQYF.

In this sample, this clonotype turned up a few times. This chain joins TRBV12-3 or TRBV12-4 and TRBJ2-3, with TRBD2 as a possible D gene (5 bases). The V end was cut by 6 bases, the J end by 7 bases, with 8 bases between. The CDR3 extends over 11 amino acids. CDR3 sequence reads: CASRDSYTQYF. CDR3 DNA: TGTGCCAGCAGGGACTCGTATACGCAGTATTTT.

This clonotype was detected many times. This sequence joins TRBV20-1 and TRBJ1-2, with 8 bases fitting TRBD1. The germline gives CDR1 DFQATT, CDR2 SNEGSKA (reference sequence). V lost 4 bases to trimming and J lost 5 bases; unmatched junction nucleotides: 6. This CDR3 spans 13 amino acids. CDR3: CSATGGAWYGYTF. The CDR3 coding sequence is TGCAGTGCTACAGGGGGCGCGTGGTATGGCTACACCTTC.

There are a few counts of this clonotype. The rearrangement links TRBV27 to TRBJ2-3; TRBD1 aligns across 10 bases. CDR3 size: 16 residues. The germline V gene has CDR1 MNHEY and CDR2 SMNVEV (reference sequence). V lost 2 bases to trimming and J lost 1 base; unmatched junction nucleotides: 3. Here the CDR3 DNA reads TGTGCCAGCAGTTTAAGGGACAGGGGAGGCACAGATACGCAGTATTTT. Translating it yields CASSLRDRGGTDTQYF.

This clonotype was seen a handful of times. The V gene is TRBV7-6, the J gene TRBJ2-1; 8 bases match TRBD1. The V segment lost 5 bases and the J segment 5 bases; nucleotides outside the gene matches: 8. This CDR3 is built from 15 residues. Germline CDR1 SGHVS, CDR2 FNYEAQ. The DNA for the CDR3 is TGTGCCAGCAGCCCCCGACAGGGGCTCAACAATGAGCAGTTCTTC. Translated: CASSPRQGLNNEQFF.

In this sample, this clonotype turned up a few times. The CDR3 loop is CSAKRLNTGELFF. The CDR3 DNA reads as TGCAGTGCTAAGCGCTTGAACACCGGGGAGCTGTTTTTT. This chain uses TRBV20-1 with TRBJ2-2; D uncertain. The CDR3 spans 13 residues. Per the germline V gene, CDR1 is DFQATT and CDR2 is SNEGSKA (reference sequence). Trimming left V 4 bases short and J 1 base short, with 7 bases between.

This clonotype was seen at least ten times. The V gene is TRBV6-5, the J gene TRBJ2-2; 8 nucleotides agree with TRBD1. The CDR3 length is 15 residues. The V gene's germline CDR1 is MNHEY and CDR2 SVGAGI. The V gene end was trimmed by 6 bases and the J gene end by 3 bases; junction bases not matched to a gene: 6. CDR3 in amino acids: CASRLPDRDTGELFF. CDR3 nucleotide sequence: TGTGCCAGCAGACTCCCGGACAGGGACACCGGGGAGCTGTTTTTT.

The chain has TRBV7-9 and TRBJ1-2, with D tentatively TRBD1 (5 bases). The V gene's germline CDR1 is SEHNR and CDR2 FQNEAQ (reference sequence). The CDR3 spans 13 residues. The germline V and J ends were trimmed by 1 base and 8 bases, with 11 bases remaining between them. CDR3 region: CASSLEGFEGYTF. The CDR3, as DNA: TGTGCCAGCAGCTTAGAGGGGTTCGAGGGCTACACCTTC. Full variable domain (missing parts from reference TRBV7-9 and TRBJ1-2): DTGVSQNPRHKITKRGQNVTFRCDPISEHNRLYWYRQTLGQGPEFLTYFQNEAQLEKSRLLSDRFSAERPKGSFSTLEIQRTEQGDSAMYLCASSLEGFEGYTFGSGTRLTVV.

The V gene is TRBV6-6, the J gene TRBJ2-5; perhaps TRBD1 as D (7 bases). V gave up 2 bases and J gave up 7 bases, with 17 bases separating them. Germline loops: CDR1 MNHNY, CDR2 SVGAGI (reference sequence). This CDR3 has 15 residues. For the CDR3, the DNA is TGTGCCAGCAGTTACACAGGGGACTTAAGGGGGACCCAGTACTTC. Translating gives CASSYTGDLRGTQYF.

In its sample, this clonotype was seen many times. The genes are TRBV7-6 and TRBJ2-7; maybe TRBD1 (6 bases). CDR1 is SGHVS, CDR2 FNYEAQ, per germline. CDR3 length: 13 amino acids. Between the trimmed V and J ends, which lost 1 base and 4 bases, there was a span of 8 bases. DNA for the CDR3: TGTGCCAGCAGCTTAGGACAGGTTTACGAGCAGTACTTC. It yields the protein CASSLGQVYEQYF.

The CDR3 coding sequence is TGTGCCAGCAGTTTCGGTGCGGTAGCCTACGAGCAGTACTTC. It is translated as CASSFGAVAYEQYF. The chain joins TRBV12-3 or TRBV12-4 to TRBJ2-7; D not resolved. The CDR3 loop spans 14 amino acids. The V end lost 3 bases, the J end lost 2 bases, and 11 bases lay between the germline ends.

Only a few counts were recorded for this clonotype. The V call is TRBV7-2, the J call TRBJ2-3; 8 nucleotides agree with TRBD2. V dropped 3 bases and J dropped 1; count of bases not matched to a gene: 6. Germline CDR1 reads SGHTA; CDR2 reads FQGNSA. This CDR3 region has 16 residues. The CDR3 sequence is CASSFGTRVGTDTQYF. Written as DNA, the CDR3 is TGTGCCAGCAGCTTTGGGACTAGGGTGGGCACAGATACGCAGTATTTT.